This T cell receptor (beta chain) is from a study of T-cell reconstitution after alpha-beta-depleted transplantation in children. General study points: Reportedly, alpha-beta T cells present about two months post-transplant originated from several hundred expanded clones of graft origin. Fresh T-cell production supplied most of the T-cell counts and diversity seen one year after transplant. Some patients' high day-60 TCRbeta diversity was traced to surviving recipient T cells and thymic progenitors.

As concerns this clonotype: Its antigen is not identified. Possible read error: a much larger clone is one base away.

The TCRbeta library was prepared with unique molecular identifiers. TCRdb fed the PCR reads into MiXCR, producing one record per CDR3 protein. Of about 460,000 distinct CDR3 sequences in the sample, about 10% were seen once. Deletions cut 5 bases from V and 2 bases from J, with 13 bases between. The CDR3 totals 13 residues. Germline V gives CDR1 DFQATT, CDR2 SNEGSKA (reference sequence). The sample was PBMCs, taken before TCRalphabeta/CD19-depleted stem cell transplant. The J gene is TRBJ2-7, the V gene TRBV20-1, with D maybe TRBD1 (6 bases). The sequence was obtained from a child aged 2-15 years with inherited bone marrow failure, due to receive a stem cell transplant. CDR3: CSASKGDTYEQYF. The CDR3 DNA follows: TGCAGTGCTTCCAAGGGGGATACCTACGAGCAGTACTTC.